This T cell receptor beta chain was recovered during a study of T cells in narcolepsy. Study outcomes and limitations: Some memory CD4+ repertoires had no autoreactive clone sequences.

With regard to this clone: Its antigen is currently unknown.

Trimming left V 3 bases short and J 1 base short, with 7 bases between. CDR1 SGHAT and CDR2 FQDESV come from the germline V gene (reference sequence). CDR3 length equals 15 residues. Sequenced by immunoSEQ multiplex PCR; TCRdb stores in-frame clones only, minus some. The sample consists of 25,000 to 30,000 clones, around four fifths of them appearing once. The genes are TRBV11-1 and TRBJ2-6; tentatively, D is TRBD1 or TRBD2 (5 bases each). This sequence originates from a human donor with narcolepsy. Source material: CD45RA- memory CD4+ T cells from PBMCs. The DNA of the CDR3 is TGTGCCAGCAGCTTCGGGGCATCTGGGGCCAACGTCCTGACTTTC. This encodes CASSFGASGANVLTF.